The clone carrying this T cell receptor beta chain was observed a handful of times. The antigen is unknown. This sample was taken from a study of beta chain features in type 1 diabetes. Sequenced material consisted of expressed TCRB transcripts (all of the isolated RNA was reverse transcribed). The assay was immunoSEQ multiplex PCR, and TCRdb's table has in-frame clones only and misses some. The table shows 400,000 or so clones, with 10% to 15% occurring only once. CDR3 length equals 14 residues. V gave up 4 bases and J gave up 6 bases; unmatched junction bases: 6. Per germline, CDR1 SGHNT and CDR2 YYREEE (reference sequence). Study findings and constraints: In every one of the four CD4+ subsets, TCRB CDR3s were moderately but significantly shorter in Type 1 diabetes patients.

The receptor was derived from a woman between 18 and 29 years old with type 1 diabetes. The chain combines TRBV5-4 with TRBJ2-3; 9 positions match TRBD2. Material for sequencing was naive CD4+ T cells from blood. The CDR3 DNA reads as TGTGCCAGCAGCCCCGGGACTAGCTACGATACGCAGTATTTT. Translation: CASSPGTSYDTQYF.